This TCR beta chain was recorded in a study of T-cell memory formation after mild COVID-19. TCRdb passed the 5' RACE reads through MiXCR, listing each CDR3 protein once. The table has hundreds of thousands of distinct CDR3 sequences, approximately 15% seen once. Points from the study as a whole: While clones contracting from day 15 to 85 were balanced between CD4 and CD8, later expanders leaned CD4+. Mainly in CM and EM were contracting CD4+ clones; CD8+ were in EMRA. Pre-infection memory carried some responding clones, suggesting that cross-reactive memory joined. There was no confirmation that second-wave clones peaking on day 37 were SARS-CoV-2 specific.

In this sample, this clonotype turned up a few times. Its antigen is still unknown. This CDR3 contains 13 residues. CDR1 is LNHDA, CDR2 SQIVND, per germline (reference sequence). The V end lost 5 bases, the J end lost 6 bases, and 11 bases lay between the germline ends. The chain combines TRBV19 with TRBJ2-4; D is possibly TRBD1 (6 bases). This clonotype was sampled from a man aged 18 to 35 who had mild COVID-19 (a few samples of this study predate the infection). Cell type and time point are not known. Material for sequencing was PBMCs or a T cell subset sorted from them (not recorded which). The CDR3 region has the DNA TGTGCCAGTAGTCCCGGACAGCGAAACATTCAGTACTTC. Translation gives CASSPGQRNIQYF.